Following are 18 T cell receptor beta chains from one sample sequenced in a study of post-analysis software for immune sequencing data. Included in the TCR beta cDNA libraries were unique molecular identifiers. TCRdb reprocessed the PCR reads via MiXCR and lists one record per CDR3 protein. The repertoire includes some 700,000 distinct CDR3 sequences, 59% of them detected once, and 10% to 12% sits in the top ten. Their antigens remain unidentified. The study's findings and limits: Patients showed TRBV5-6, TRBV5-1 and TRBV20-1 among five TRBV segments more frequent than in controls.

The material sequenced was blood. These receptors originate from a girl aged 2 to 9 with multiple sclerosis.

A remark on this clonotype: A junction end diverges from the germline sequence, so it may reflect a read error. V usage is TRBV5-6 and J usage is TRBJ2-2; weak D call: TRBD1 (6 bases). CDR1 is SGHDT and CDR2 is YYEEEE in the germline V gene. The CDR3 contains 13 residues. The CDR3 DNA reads TGTGCCAGCGCACAGGGTCGAATCGGGAAGCTGTTTTTT. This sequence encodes CASAQGRIGKLFF. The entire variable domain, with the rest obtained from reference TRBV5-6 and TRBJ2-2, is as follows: DAGVTQSPTHLIKTRGQQVTLRCSPKSGHDTVSWYQQALGQGPQFIFQYYEEEERQRGNFPDRFSGHQFPNYSSELNVNALLLGDSALYLCASAQGRIGKLFFGEGSRLTVL.

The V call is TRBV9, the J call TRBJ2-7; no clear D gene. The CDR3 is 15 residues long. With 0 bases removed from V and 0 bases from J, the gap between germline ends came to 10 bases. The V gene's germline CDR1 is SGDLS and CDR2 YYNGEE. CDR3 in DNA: TGTGCCAGCAGCGTAGTAGGAACTCCCTCCTACGAGCAGTACTTC. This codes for CASSVVGTPSYEQYF.

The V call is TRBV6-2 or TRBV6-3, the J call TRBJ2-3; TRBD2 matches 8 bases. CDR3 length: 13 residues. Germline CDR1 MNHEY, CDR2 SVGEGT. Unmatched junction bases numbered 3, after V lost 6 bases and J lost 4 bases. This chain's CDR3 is CASRTSVADTQYF. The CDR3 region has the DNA TGTGCCAGCAGGACTAGCGTGGCAGATACGCAGTATTTT.

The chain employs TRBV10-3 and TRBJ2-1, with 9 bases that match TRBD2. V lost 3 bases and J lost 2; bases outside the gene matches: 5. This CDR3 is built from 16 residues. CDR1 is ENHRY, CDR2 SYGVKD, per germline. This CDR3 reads CAISDGSGSTYNEQFF. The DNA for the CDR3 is TGTGCCATCAGTGACGGTAGCGGGAGTACCTACAATGAGCAGTTCTTC.

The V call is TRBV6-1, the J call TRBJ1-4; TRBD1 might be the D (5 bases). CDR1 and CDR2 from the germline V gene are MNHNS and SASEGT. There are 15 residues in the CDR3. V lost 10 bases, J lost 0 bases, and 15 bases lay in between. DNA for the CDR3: TGTGCCACCGGAGGGACTTCCTCAACTAATGAAAAACTGTTTTTT. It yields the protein CATGGTSSTNEKLFF.

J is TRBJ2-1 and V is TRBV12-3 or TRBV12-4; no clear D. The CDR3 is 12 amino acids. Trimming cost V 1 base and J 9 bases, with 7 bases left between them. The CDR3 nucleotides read TGTGCCAGCAGTTTAGATCAACTTGAGCAGTTCTTC. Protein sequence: CASSLDQLEQFF.

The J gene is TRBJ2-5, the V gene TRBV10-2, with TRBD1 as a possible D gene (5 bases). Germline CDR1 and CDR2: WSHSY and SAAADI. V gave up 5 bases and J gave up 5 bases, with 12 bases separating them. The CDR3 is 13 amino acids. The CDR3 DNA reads TGCGCCAGCAGTTGGTTCAGGGCTGAGACCCAGTACTTC. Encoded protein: CASSWFRAETQYF.

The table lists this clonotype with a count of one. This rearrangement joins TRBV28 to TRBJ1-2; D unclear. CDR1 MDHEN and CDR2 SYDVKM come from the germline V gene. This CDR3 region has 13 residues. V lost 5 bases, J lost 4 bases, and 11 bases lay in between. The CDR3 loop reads CASSIPEVYGYTF. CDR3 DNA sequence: TGTGCCAGCAGTATTCCGGAGGTCTATGGCTACACCTTC.

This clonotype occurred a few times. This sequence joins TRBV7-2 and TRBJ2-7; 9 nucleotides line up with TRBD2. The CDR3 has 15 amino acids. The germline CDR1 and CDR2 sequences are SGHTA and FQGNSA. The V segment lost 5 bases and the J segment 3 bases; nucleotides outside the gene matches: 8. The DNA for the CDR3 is TGTGCCAGCAGCGAGACTAGCGGAGAATACTACGAGCAGTACTTC. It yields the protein CASSETSGEYYEQYF.

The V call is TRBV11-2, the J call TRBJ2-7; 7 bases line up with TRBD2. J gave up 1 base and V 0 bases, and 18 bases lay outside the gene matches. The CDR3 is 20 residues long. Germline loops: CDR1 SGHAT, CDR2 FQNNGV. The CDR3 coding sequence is TGTGCCAGCAGCTTAGATCTCGGGCGGGAGCCACCACTTTTATCCTACGAGCAGTACTTC. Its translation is CASSLDLGREPPLLSYEQYF.

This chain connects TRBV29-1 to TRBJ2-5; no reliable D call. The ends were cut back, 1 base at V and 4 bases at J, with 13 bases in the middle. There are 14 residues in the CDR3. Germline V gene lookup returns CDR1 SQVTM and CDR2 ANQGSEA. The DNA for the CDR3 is TGCAGCGTTGAAGGTGGGCAGTACGGAGAGACCCAGTACTTC. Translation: CSVEGGQYGETQYF. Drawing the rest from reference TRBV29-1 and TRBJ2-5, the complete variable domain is SAVISQKPSRDICQRGTSLTIQCQVDSQVTMMFWYRQQPGQSLTLIATANQGSEATYESGFVIDKFPISRPNLTFSTLTVSNMSPEDSSIYLCSVEGGQYGETQYFGPGTRLLVL.

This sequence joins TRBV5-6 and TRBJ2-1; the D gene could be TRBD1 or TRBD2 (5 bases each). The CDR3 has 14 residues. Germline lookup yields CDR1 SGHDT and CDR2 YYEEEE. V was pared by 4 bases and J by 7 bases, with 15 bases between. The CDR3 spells CASSHPTGQNEQFF. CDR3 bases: TGTGCCAGCAGCCACCCCACGGGGCAGAATGAGCAGTTCTTC.

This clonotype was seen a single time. CDR3 DNA: TGTGCCAGCAGCCAAGGGTACTCCCTAGATACGCAGTATTTT. It translates to CASSQGYSLDTQYF. The V call is TRBV6-5, the J call TRBJ2-3; unclear D gene. CDR1 and CDR2 from the germline V gene are MNHEY and SVGAGI. Trimming removed 6 bases at V and 5 bases at J, with 15 bases between. The CDR3 extends over 14 amino acids.

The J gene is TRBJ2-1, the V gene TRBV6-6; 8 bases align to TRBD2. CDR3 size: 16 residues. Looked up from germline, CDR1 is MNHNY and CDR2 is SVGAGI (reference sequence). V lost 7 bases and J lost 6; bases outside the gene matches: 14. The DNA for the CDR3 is TGTGCCAGCAAAAAAGACCGGGGGGGCCGAGTCAATGAGCAGTTCTTC. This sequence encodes CASKKDRGGRVNEQFF.

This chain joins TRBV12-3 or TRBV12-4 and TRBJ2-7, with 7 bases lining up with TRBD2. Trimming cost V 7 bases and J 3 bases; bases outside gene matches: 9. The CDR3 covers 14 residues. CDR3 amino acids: CASTLGGVNYEQYF. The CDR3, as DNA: TGTGCCAGCACCCTGGGGGGGGTTAACTACGAGCAGTACTTC.

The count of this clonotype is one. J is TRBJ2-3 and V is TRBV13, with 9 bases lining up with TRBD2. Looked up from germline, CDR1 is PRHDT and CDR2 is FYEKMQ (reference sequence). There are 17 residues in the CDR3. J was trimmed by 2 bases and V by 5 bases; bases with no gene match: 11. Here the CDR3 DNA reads TGTGCCAGCAGCAATAAGGGCGAGCGGGGGGCCACAGATACGCAGTATTTT. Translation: CASSNKGERGATDTQYF.

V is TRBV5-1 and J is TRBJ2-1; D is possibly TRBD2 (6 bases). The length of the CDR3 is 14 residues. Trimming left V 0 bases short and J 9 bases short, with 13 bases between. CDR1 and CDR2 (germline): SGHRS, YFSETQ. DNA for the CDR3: TGCGCCAGCAGCTTGGGACTAGGTGGGGGTGAGCAGTTCTTC. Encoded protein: CASSLGLGGGEQFF.

The CDR3 here is CASSSGLAGDSDTQYF. The CDR3 coding sequence is TGTGCCAGCAGCTCCGGACTAGCGGGTGATTCAGATACGCAGTATTTT. The chain carries TRBV6-5 and TRBJ2-3; 11 nucleotides line up with TRBD2. This CDR3 is 16 amino acids long. V lost 6 bases to trimming and J lost 4 bases; unmatched junction nucleotides: 9. CDR1 and CDR2 from the germline V gene are MNHEY and SVGAGI.